A selection of T cell receptor beta chains follows, all from one sample in a study of T cells in Graves' hyperthyroidism and ophthalmopathy. TCRdb independently ran MiXCR on the multiplex PCR reads; one entry per CDR3 protein. The table has roughly 290,000 distinct CDR3 sequences, over 15% seen once. The specimen was blood. These receptors all come from a woman aged 55-69 years with Graves' ophthalmopathy. The CDR3 runs from the conserved cysteine through the conserved F or W. D genes are given only for firm matches. Rows may omit the clone size; those that give it use once, few, many or a size class.

CDR3aa | CDR3nt | j_gene | v_gene | abundance | d_gene
CASSQGDSGNTEAFF | TGTGCCAGCAGCCAAGGAGACTCGGGGAACACTGAAGCTTTCTTT | TRBJ1-1 | TRBV3-1 | many | .
CAISESGGRRNTIYF | TGTGCCATCAGTGAGTCTGGGGGAAGACGAAACACCATATATTTT | TRBJ1-3 | TRBV10-3 | many | .
CSASPRQGTSNQPQHF | TGCAGTGCTAGTCCCCGACAGGGCACTAGCAATCAGCCCCAGCATTTT | TRBJ1-5 | TRBV20-1 | many | TRBD1
CASNRDRGYEQYF | TGTGCCAGCAACCGGGACAGGGGGTACGAGCAGTACTTC | TRBJ2-7 | TRBV6-1 | many | TRBD1
CASRQEGFTGDYGYTF | TGTGCCAGCAGACAAGAAGGGTTCACAGGGGACTATGGCTACACCTTC | TRBJ1-2 | TRBV3-1 | many | TRBD1
CASSQDWGLYQPQHF | TGCGCCAGCAGCCAAGATTGGGGGCTTTATCAGCCCCAGCATTTT | TRBJ1-5 | TRBV4-3 | few | .
CASSVTVPTNEKLFF | TGTGCCAGCAGCGTGACAGTCCCAACTAATGAAAAACTGTTTTTT | TRBJ1-4 | TRBV13 | few | .
CASSCSRGVGTEAFF | TGTGCCAGCAGTTGCTCGCGGGGAGTCGGCACTGAAGCTTTCTTT | TRBJ1-1 | TRBV6-2/TRBV6-3 | . | .
CASSSPHDGSYNEQFF | TGTGCCAGCAGCTCACCCCATGACGGATCCTACAATGAGCAGTTCTTC | TRBJ2-1 | TRBV28 | . | .
CSGADYSNQPQHF | TGCAGTGGTGCAGATTATAGCAATCAGCCCCAGCATTTT | TRBJ1-5 | TRBV20-1 | many | .
CSADRGDTEAFF | TGCAGTGCTGACAGGGGCGACACTGAAGCTTTCTTT | TRBJ1-1 | TRBV20-1 | once | TRBD1
CASSVLESRIYNEQFF | TGTGCCAGCTCAGTGTTGGAGTCGCGGATTTACAATGAGCAGTTCTTC | TRBJ2-1 | TRBV18 | many | .
CASSRENTQYF | TGTGCCAGCTCACGGGAAAATACGCAGTATTTT | TRBJ2-3 | TRBV18 | . | .
CASSPGQGIVSGELFF | TGTGCCAGCAGCCCGGGACAGGGAATAGTTTCAGGGGAGCTGTTTTTT | TRBJ2-2 | TRBV11-3 | many | TRBD1
CASSFGTSGSDTQYF | TGTGCCAGCAGCTTCGGGACTAGCGGATCAGATACGCAGTATTTT | TRBJ2-3 | TRBV7-9 | many | TRBD2
CASSFRGRDEQFF | TGTGCCAGCAGCTTTCGGGGTAGGGATGAGCAGTTCTTC | TRBJ2-1 | TRBV7-9 | . | .
CASSRLTGRSYEQYF | TGTGCCAGCAGCCGACTGACAGGGCGGTCCTACGAGCAGTACTTC | TRBJ2-7 | TRBV14 | . | TRBD1
CASSFSGTGEVTQYF | TGTGCCAGCAGCTTTTCCGGGACAGGTGAAGTGACCCAGTACTTC | TRBJ2-5 | TRBV7-2 | . | TRBD1
CASSPQTGMNTEAFF | TGTGCCAGCTCACCCCAGACGGGTATGAACACTGAAGCTTTCTTT | TRBJ1-1 | TRBV18 | many | .
CAWSVGQMNQPQHF | TGTGCCTGGAGTGTCGGGCAGATGAATCAGCCCCAGCATTTT | TRBJ1-5 | TRBV30 | . | .
CASSQRSGGFQPQHF | TGTGCCAGCAGTCAGAGATCGGGGGGCTTTCAGCCCCAGCATTTT | TRBJ1-5 | TRBV28 | many | .
CAISTGGSGNQPQHF | TGTGCCATCAGCACAGGGGGCTCTGGCAATCAGCCCCAGCATTTT | TRBJ1-5 | TRBV10-3 | . | TRBD1
CASSLAPPSGNPTFEQYF | TGTGCCAGCAGCTTAGCACCCCCAAGCGGAAACCCCACTTTTGAGCAGTACTTC | TRBJ2-7 | TRBV11-2 | . | .
CASSHPGLVYEQYF | TGCGCCAGCAGCCACCCGGGACTAGTCTACGAGCAGTACTTC | TRBJ2-7 | TRBV4-1 | . | TRBD2
CSARGRGPLQETQYF | TGCAGTGCTAGAGGGAGGGGACCTCTGCAAGAGACCCAGTACTTC | TRBJ2-5 | TRBV20-1 | many | .
CASSWGLAGVGEQYF | TGTGCCAGCAGCTGGGGACTAGCGGGGGTTGGAGAGCAGTACTTC | TRBJ2-7 | TRBV3-2 | . | .
CSATLVEQFF | TGCAGTGCTACACTAGTTGAGCAGTTCTTC | TRBJ2-1 | TRBV20-1 | many | .
CASSPGTASGTIYF | TGTGCCAGCAGCCCCGGGACAGCGTCTGGCACCATATATTTT | TRBJ1-3 | TRBV7-3 | few | TRBD1
CASSLIEGPYGYTF | TGTGCCAGCAGTTTAATTGAGGGTCCCTATGGCTACACCTTC | TRBJ1-2 | TRBV28 | many | .
CATSDPPPGTSGHRSYNEQFF | TGTGCCACCAGTGACCCGCCTCCCGGGACTAGCGGACATCGCTCCTACAATGAGCAGTTCTTC | TRBJ2-1 | TRBV24-1 | few | TRBD2
CASSADREINYGYTF | TGTGCCAGCAGTGCGGACAGAGAGATAAACTATGGCTACACCTTC | TRBJ1-2 | TRBV27 | many | .
CASSPTWGAFF | TGTGCCAGCAGTCCCACATGGGGAGCTTTCTTT | TRBJ1-1 | TRBV2 | many | .
CASSLVAASSYEQYF | TGTGCCAGCAGCTTAGTTGCCGCGAGCTCCTACGAGCAGTACTTC | TRBJ2-7 | TRBV7-2 | many | .
CASSLVGIGANVLTF | TGTGCCAGCAGCTTGGTAGGGATAGGGGCCAACGTCCTGACTTTC | TRBJ2-6 | TRBV5-5 | few | .
CTSSFGSTGEKLFF | TGTACCAGCAGCTTCGGTAGCACAGGTGAAAAACTGTTTTTT | TRBJ1-4 | TRBV13 | . | .
CASSQRSTDTQYF | TGTGCCAGCAGCCAGCGAAGCACAGATACGCAGTATTTT | TRBJ2-3 | TRBV27 | few | .
CASSSGPWDTQYF | TGTGCCAGCAGCTCCGGACCTTGGGATACGCAGTATTTT | TRBJ2-3 | TRBV7-3 | many | .
CASRGTSGGADTQYF | TGTGCCAGCAGAGGGACTAGCGGGGGGGCGGATACGCAGTATTTT | TRBJ2-3 | TRBV3-1 | many | TRBD2
CASSRDLLAKNIQYF | TGTGCCAGCAGCCGGGACCTTCTAGCCAAAAACATTCAGTACTTC | TRBJ2-4 | TRBV7-2 | many | .
CSVDSGGTEAFF | TGCAGCGTTGATTCAGGGGGCACTGAAGCTTTCTTT | TRBJ1-1 | TRBV29-1 | many | TRBD1
CASSYRFVSEQYF | TGTGCCAGCAGTTACAGGTTTGTTAGCGAGCAGTACTTC | TRBJ2-7 | TRBV6-5 | few | .
CASSLGTGGSYEQYF | TGTGCCAGCAGCCTAGGGACCGGAGGTTCCTACGAGCAGTACTTC | TRBJ2-7 | TRBV5-5 | many | .
CASSSPGTRFSYEQYF | TGTGCCAGCAGTTCCCCCGGGACTAGGTTTTCCTACGAGCAGTACTTC | TRBJ2-7 | TRBV28 | many | TRBD2